This T cell receptor (beta chain) was captured in a study of cytomegalovirus exposure and HLA in healthy donors. Study-level background: Unique TCRs numbering roughly 85 million, obtained from HLA-typed donors, made up an early data release.

General observations from the study: A missense variant in DCLRE1C was later tied to TCR beta V- and J-gene trimming.

Notes on this clone: Its antigen is not known.

Trimming removed 5 bases at V and 1 base at J, with 13 bases between. Looked up from germline, CDR1 is SGHTA and CDR2 is FQGNSA. The CDR3 extends over 15 amino acids. This PCR relied on a set of 60 Vbeta primers and 13 Jbeta primers. Authors' processing steps: The count from a later analysis was some 83 million unique TCR beta chains, 9 million to 12 million of them shared. Profiling relied on immunoSEQ multiplex PCR, and the TCRdb table lists in-frame clones only, not all of them. The V and J calls and the clone size are those of that table, but D and trimming were determined from the DNA. This sample has approximately 150,000 clones, with 72% found just once. Each donor was nominally healthy when sampled (though unrecorded immune exposures were likely).

This TCR was recovered from a human donor in good health. The chain links TRBV7-2 to TRBJ2-3, with D maybe TRBD1 (5 bases). The material sequenced was PBMCs. Written as DNA, the CDR3 is TGTGCCAGCAGCCCCCCCATGACAGGCACAGATACGCAGTATTTT. This encodes CASSPPMTGTDTQYF.